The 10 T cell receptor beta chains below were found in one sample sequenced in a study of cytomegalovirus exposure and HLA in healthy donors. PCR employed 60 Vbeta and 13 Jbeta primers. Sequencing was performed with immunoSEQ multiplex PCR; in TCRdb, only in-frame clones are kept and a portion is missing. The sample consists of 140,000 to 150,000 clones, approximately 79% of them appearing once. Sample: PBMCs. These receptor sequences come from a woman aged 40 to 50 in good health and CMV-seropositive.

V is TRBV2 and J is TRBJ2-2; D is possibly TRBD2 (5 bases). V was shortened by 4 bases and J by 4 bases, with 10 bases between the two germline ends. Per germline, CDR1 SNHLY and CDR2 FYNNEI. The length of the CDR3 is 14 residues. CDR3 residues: CASSGLAATGELFF. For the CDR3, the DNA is TGTGCCAGCAGTGGGCTAGCTGCCACCGGGGAGCTGTTTTTT.

This CDR3 reads CASSKGPRPSGGNTDTQYF. As DNA, the CDR3 is TGCGCCAGCAGCAAGGGTCCCAGACCTAGCGGGGGGAACACAGATACGCAGTATTTT. The V call is TRBV4-1, the J call TRBJ2-3; TRBD2 agrees at 11 bases. The V segment lost 5 bases and the J segment 2 bases; nucleotides outside the gene matches: 15. Germline V gene lookup returns CDR1 MGHRA and CDR2 YSYEKL. The CDR3 runs to 19 residues.

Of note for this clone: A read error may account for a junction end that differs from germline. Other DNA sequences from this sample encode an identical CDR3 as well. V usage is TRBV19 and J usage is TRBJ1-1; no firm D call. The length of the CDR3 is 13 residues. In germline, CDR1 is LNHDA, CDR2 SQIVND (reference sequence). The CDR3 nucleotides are TGTGCCAGTAGTAGAACTTGGGCCACTGAAGCCTTCTTT. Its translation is CASSRTWATEAFF.

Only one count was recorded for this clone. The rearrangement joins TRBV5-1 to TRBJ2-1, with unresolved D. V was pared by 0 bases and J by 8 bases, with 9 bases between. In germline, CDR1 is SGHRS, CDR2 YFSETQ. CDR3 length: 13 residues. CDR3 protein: CASSLVSRDEQFF. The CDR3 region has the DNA TGCGCCAGCAGCTTGGTTTCTCGAGATGAGCAGTTCTTC.

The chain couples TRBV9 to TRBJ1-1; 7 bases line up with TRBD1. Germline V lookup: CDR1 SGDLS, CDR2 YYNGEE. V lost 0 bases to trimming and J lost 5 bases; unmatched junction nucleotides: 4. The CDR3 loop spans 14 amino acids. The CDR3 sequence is CASSVAGGKTEAFF. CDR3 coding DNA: TGTGCCAGCAGCGTAGCAGGGGGAAAAACTGAAGCTTTCTTT.

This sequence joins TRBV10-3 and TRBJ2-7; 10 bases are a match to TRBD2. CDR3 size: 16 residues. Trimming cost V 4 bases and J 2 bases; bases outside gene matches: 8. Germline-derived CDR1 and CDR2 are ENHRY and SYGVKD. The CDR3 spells CAISANSGGPPYEQYF. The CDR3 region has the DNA TGTGCCATCAGTGCCAATAGCGGGGGGCCGCCCTACGAGCAGTACTTC.

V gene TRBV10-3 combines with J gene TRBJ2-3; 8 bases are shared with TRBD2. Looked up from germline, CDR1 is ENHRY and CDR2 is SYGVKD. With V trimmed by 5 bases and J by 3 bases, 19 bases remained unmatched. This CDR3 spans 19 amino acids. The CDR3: CAISSFLDASGRSTDTQYF. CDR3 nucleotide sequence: TGTGCCATCAGTTCTTTCCTCGACGCTAGCGGGCGGAGTACAGATACGCAGTATTTT.

The CDR3 DNA sequence: TGCGCCAGCAGTGCGGACATAAGTCGAGAGACCCAGTACTTC. Amino acids: CASSADISRETQYF. This chain uses TRBV5-1 with TRBJ2-5; D might be TRBD1 (5 bases). Germline loops: CDR1 SGHRS, CDR2 YFSETQ. The CDR3 totals 14 residues. The V end was cut by 5 bases, the J end by 4 bases, with 15 bases between. The variable domain in full, completed from reference TRBV5-1 and TRBJ2-5, reads KAGVTQTPRYLIKTRGQQVTLSCSPISGHRSVSWYQQTPGQGLQFLFEYFSETQRNKGNFPGRFSGRQFSNSRSEMNVSTLELGDSALYLCASSADISRETQYFGPGTRLLVL.

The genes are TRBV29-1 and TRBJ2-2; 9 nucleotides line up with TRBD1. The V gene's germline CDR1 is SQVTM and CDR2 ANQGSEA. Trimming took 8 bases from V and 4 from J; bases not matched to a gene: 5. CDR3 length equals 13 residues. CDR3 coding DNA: TGCAGCTACAGGGGGCTGGCCACCGGGGAGCTGTTTTTT. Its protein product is CSYRGLATGELFF.

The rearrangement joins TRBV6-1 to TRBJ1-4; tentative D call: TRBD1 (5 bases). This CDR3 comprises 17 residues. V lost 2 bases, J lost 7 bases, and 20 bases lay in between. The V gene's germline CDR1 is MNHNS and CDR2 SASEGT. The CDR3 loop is CASSESSGRRGGEKLFF. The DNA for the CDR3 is TGTGCCAGCAGTGAATCGTCCGGTCGGCGGGGCGGTGAAAAACTGTTTTTT.